The rows below give T cell receptor beta chains drawn from one sample of a study of human T cells and chemical hapten exposure. One entry per CDR3 protein, called by TCRdb with MiXCR from the RACE reads. Of 210,000 or so distinct CDR3 sequences listed, approximately 24% are singletons. Source: whole blood, taken in connection with sensitization to the hapten diphenylcyclopropenone (DPC). The receptors were gathered from a woman aged 40 to 50 with alopecia areata. Some clones in this sample may be carry-over from other donors' samples. Each CDR3 is given with its conserved first and last residue. Fields, in order: D gene, J gene, clone size, V gene, CDR3 protein, CDR3 DNA. D genes are given only for firm matches. The size field is filled for only some rows; it gives once, few, many or a size class.

-	TRBJ2-7	-	TRBV5-1	CASSPIPGFYEQYF	TGCGCCAGCAGCCCGATACCGGGCTTCTACGAGCAGTACTTC
TRBD2	TRBJ2-7	many	TRBV11-1	CASSRSSGDIYEQYF	TGTGCCAGCAGCAGATCTAGCGGCGACATCTACGAGCAGTACTTC
-	TRBJ1-2	few	TRBV3-1	CASSFTGPSGYTF	TGTGCCAGCAGCTTTACAGGGCCCTCCGGCTACACCTTC
-	TRBJ2-7	few	TRBV6-6	CASSYAWDWEVEQYF	TGTGCCAGCAGTTATGCGTGGGATTGGGAGGTCGAGCAGTACTTC
-	TRBJ1-3	few	TRBV6-5	CASSYSTVTSGNTIYF	TGTGCCAGCAGTTACTCGACAGTCACCTCTGGAAACACCATATATTTT
-	TRBJ2-1	-	TRBV18	CASSPEHSYNEQFF	TGTGCCAGCTCACCGGAACATAGCTACAATGAGCAGTTCTTC
TRBD1	TRBJ2-7	few	TRBV29-1	CSADTGQGAYEQYF	TGCAGCGCCGACACGGGACAGGGGGCTTACGAGCAGTACTTC
TRBD2	TRBJ2-7	-	TRBV5-6	CASSVLAGTYEQYF	TGTGCCAGCAGCGTACTAGCGGGGACCTACGAGCAGTACTTC
-	TRBJ2-3	few	TRBV11-1	CASSVESTDTQYF	TGTGCCAGCAGCGTAGAGAGCACAGATACGCAGTATTTT
-	TRBJ2-7	-	TRBV28	CASSPTPMGPYEQYF	TGTGCCAGCAGTCCGACCCCGATGGGGCCTTACGAGCAGTACTTC
-	TRBJ2-7	few	TRBV7-2	CASSLNPSYEQYF	TGTGCCAGCAGCTTAAATCCCTCCTACGAGCAGTACTTC
TRBD2	TRBJ2-7	many	TRBV6-2/TRBV6-3	CASRPGLAGGNEQYF	TGTGCCAGCAGGCCCGGACTAGCGGGAGGGAACGAGCAGTACTTC
TRBD2	TRBJ2-1	-	TRBV4-2	CASSQDSSGMGYNEQFF	TGTGCCAGCAGCCAAGACTCTAGCGGGATGGGATACAATGAGCAGTTCTTC
-	TRBJ2-1	-	TRBV5-8	CASSPLYNEQFF	TGTGCCAGCAGCCCCCTCTACAATGAGCAGTTCTTC
-	TRBJ1-4	-	TRBV12-3/TRBV12-4	CASSRIRRVGEKLFF	TGTGCCAGCAGCCGGATCCGACGGGTGGGTGAAAAACTGTTTTTT
-	TRBJ2-7	-	TRBV28	CASSFMRGGTGSEQYF	TGTGCCAGCAGTTTCATGAGGGGCGGGACGGGTAGCGAGCAGTACTTC
TRBD1	TRBJ2-7	-	TRBV27	CASSLGQGSSEQYF	TGTGCCAGCAGTTTGGGACAGGGGTCGAGTGAGCAGTACTTC
-	TRBJ1-1	-	TRBV20-1	CSARRSGNTEAFF	TGCAGTGCTAGACGCAGTGGGAACACTGAAGCTTTCTTT
-	TRBJ2-7	-	TRBV5-6	CASRPGPIPHEQYF	TGTGCCAGCAGACCAGGACCTATACCCCACGAGCAGTACTTC
-	TRBJ2-7	few	TRBV7-3	CASSLVGWDEQYF	TGTGCCAGCAGCTTAGTCGGCTGGGACGAGCAGTACTTC
TRBD2	TRBJ2-1	many	TRBV10-3	CAITERERNEQFF	TGTGCCATCACCGAGCGGGAGAGAAATGAGCAGTTCTTC
-	TRBJ2-1	-	TRBV6-5	CASSRINRGGNEQFF	TGTGCCAGCAGTCGTATAAACAGGGGGGGGAATGAGCAGTTCTTC
-	TRBJ1-2	few	TRBV10-2	CATQGNYGYTF	TGCGCCACCCAGGGGAACTATGGCTACACCTTC
-	TRBJ2-1	-	TRBV29-1	CSVESGWDEQFF	TGCAGCGTTGAGTCAGGTTGGGATGAGCAGTTCTTC
TRBD1	TRBJ2-7	-	TRBV5-1	CASSQGQEFYEQYF	TGCGCCAGCAGCCAGGGACAGGAGTTCTACGAGCAGTACTTC
-	TRBJ1-5	-	TRBV28	CASSGLWGPGQPQHF	TGTGCCAGCAGTGGATTGTGGGGGCCCGGTCAGCCCCAGCATTTT
-	TRBJ2-7	few	TRBV6-6	CASSPRQGAAYEQYF	TGTGCCAGCAGTCCCAGGCAGGGAGCCGCCTACGAGCAGTACTTC
TRBD1	TRBJ1-1	few	TRBV10-3	CATTGETGEAFF	TGTGCCACTACAGGGGAAACGGGTGAAGCTTTCTTT
-	TRBJ1-1	few	TRBV28	CASSEGGSGAFF	TGTGCCAGCAGTGAAGGGGGGTCGGGGGCTTTCTTT
TRBD2	TRBJ2-2	many	TRBV28	CASSLIPSGGRLNTGELFF	TGTGCCAGCAGTTTAATCCCTAGCGGGGGACGCCTGAACACCGGGGAGCTGTTTTTT
-	TRBJ1-3	few	TRBV6-5	CASRPGLGNTIYF	TGTGCCAGCAGGCCGGGCCTCGGAAACACCATATATTTT
-	TRBJ2-1	few	TRBV6-2/TRBV6-3	CASGWAGINEQFF	TGTGCCAGCGGCTGGGCCGGCATCAATGAGCAGTTCTTC
-	TRBJ1-2	many	TRBV4-1	CASSQEAIGSWGYTF	TGCGCCAGCAGCCAAGAAGCGATAGGCAGCTGGGGCTACACCTTC
TRBD1	TRBJ2-4	many	TRBV27	CASTTWDRGGNIQYF	TGTGCCAGCACTACCTGGGACAGGGGGGGCAACATTCAGTACTTC
-	TRBJ1-1	few	TRBV28	CASTRDVPTEAFF	TGTGCCAGCACCAGGGACGTCCCCACTGAAGCTTTCTTT
-	TRBJ1-2	-	TRBV7-9	CASSLGGGLGYGYTF	TGTGCCAGCAGCTTAGGGGGGGGTCTCGGCTATGGCTACACCTTC
-	TRBJ2-3	few	TRBV6-5	CASTEGRSTDTQYF	TGTGCCAGCACTGAGGGACGTAGCACAGATACGCAGTATTTT
-	TRBJ2-7	many	TRBV7-8	CASSLGAYSYEQYF	TGTGCCAGCAGCTTGGGGGCGTATTCCTACGAGCAGTACTTC
-	TRBJ2-7	many	TRBV27	CASKPGTTIYEQYF	TGTGCCAGCAAGCCAGGGACAACCATCTACGAGCAGTACTTC
-	TRBJ2-5	few	TRBV20-1	CSARVERKETQYF	TGCAGTGCTAGAGTCGAAAGGAAAGAGACCCAGTACTTC
-	TRBJ1-2	many	TRBV20-1	CSASRGDGYTF	TGCAGTGCTAGTAGGGGGGATGGCTACACCTTC
-	TRBJ2-1	-	TRBV10-2	CASSEGNGRSVEQFF	TGCGCCAGCAGTGAGGGAAATGGTCGGTCGGTCGAGCAGTTCTTC
TRBD1	TRBJ1-3	-	TRBV7-6	CASSLSVFGQGAFRAGNTIYF	TGTGCCAGCAGCTTATCGGTTTTCGGACAGGGGGCGTTTCGGGCTGGAAACACCATATATTTT
TRBD2	TRBJ2-1	few	TRBV28	CASSIPSGSYNEQFF	TGTGCCAGCAGTATTCCTAGCGGGAGTTACAATGAGCAGTTCTTC
TRBD1	TRBJ2-7	-	TRBV29-1	CSVAGTGNLLYEQYF	TGCAGCGTCGCCGGGACAGGAAACCTACTCTACGAGCAGTACTTC
-	TRBJ2-1	few	TRBV11-2	CASSLDPQGHNEQFF	TGTGCCAGCAGCTTAGATCCCCAGGGGCACAATGAGCAGTTCTTC
-	TRBJ2-7	-	TRBV5-5	CASSLALGEEQYF	TGTGCCAGCAGCTTGGCCCTCGGGGAGGAGCAGTACTTC
-	TRBJ2-5	-	TRBV3-1	CASSHLDQYF	TGTGCCAGCAGCCACCTAGATCAGTACTTC